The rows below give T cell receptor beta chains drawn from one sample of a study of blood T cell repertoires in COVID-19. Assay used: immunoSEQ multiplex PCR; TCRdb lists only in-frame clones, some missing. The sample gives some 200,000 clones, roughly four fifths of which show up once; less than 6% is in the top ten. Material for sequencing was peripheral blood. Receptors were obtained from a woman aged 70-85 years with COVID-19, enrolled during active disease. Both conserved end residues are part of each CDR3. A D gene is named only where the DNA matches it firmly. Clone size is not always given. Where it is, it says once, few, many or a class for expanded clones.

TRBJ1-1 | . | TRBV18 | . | CASSPVGRWTEAFF | TGTGCCAGCTCACCAGTTGGGAGATGGACTGAAGCTTTCTTT
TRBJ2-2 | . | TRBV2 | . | CASSRERLNTGELFF | TGTGCCAGCAGCCGGGAGCGCCTGAACACCGGGGAGCTGTTTTTT
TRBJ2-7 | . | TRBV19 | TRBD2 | CASSTRGGRAPDEQYF | TGTGCCAGTAGTACCCGCGGCGGGAGGGCCCCAGACGAGCAGTACTTC
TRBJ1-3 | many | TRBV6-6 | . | CASSYTGSGNTIYF | TGTGCCAGCAGTTATACAGGCTCTGGAAACACCATATATTTT
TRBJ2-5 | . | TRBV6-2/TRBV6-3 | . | CASSSISETQYF | TGTGCCAGCAGCTCCATTTCCGAGACCCAGTACTTC
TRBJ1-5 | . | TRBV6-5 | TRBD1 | CASTPGTGEGQPQHF | TGTGCCAGCACACCGGGGACAGGGGAAGGTCAGCCCCAGCATTTT
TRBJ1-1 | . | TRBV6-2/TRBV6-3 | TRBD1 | CASSYSQGVSTEAFF | TGTGCCAGCAGTTACTCCCAGGGGGTGAGCACTGAAGCTTTCTTT
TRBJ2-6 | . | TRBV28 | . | CASTRGGQLGANVLTF | TGTGCCAGCACCCGGGGGGGACAGTTAGGGGCCAACGTCCTGACTTTC
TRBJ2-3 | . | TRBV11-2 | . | CASSLGISVVSDTQYF | TGTGCCAGCAGCTTAGGGATTAGCGTGGTCTCGGATACGCAGTATTTT
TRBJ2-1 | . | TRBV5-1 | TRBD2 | CASRGVAGDNEQFF | TGCGCCAGCAGAGGGGTAGCGGGGGACAATGAGCAGTTCTTC
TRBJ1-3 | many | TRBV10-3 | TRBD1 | CAISVRQGAGNTIYF | TGTGCCATCAGCGTAAGACAGGGGGCCGGAAACACCATATATTTT
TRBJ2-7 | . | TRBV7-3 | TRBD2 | CASSPETSGRSGEQYF | TGTGCCAGCAGCCCAGAGACTAGCGGGAGATCGGGCGAGCAGTACTTC
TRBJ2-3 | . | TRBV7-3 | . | CASSSQSVSDTQYF | TGTGCCAGCAGCTCCCAATCAGTGTCAGATACGCAGTATTTT
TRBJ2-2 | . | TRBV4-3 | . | CASSPGSNTGELFF | TGCGCCAGCAGCCCGGGTTCGAACACCGGGGAGCTGTTTTTT
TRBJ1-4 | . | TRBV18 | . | CASSPLQGANEKLFF | TGTGCCAGCTCACCTTTACAGGGCGCGAATGAAAAACTGTTTTTT
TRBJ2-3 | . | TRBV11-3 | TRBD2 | CASSPAAGGPADTQYF | TGTGCCAGCAGCCCCGCCGCGGGAGGGCCGGCGGATACGCAGTATTTT
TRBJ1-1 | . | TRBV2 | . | CASSEWGRRNTEAFF | TGTGCCAGCAGTGAATGGGGGCGCAGGAACACTGAAGCTTTCTTT
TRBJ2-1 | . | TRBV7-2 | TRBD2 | CASSPRGGSGRATNEQFF | TGTGCCAGCAGCCCCCGGGGGGGTAGCGGGAGGGCCACAAATGAGCAGTTCTTC
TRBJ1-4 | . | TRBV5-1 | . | CASSSGGSEEKLFF | TGCGCCAGCAGCTCCGGAGGGTCTGAGGAAAAACTGTTTTTT
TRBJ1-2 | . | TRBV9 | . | CASSVRGPYGYTF | TGTGCCAGCAGCGTTCGGGGTCCTTATGGCTACACCTTC
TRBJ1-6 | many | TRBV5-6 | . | CASSSGTLDNSPLHF | TGTGCCAGCAGCTCGGGGACTCTTGATAATTCACCCCTCCACTTT
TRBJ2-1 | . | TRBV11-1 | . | CASRAEQGPYNEQFF | TGTGCCAGCAGGGCGGAACAGGGCCCCTACAATGAGCAGTTCTTC
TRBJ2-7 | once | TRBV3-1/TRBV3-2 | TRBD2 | CASSTRGAREQYF | TGTGCCAGCAGCACGCGGGGGGCTCGCGAGCAGTACTTC
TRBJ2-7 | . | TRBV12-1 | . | CASSSIERSSYEQYF | TGTGCCAGCAGCTCCATAGAGCGGAGCTCCTACGAGCAGTACTTC
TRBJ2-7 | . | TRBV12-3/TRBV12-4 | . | CASSLQDIVEQYF | TGTGCCAGCAGTTTGCAGGACATCGTGGAGCAGTACTTC
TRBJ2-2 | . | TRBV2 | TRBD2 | CASSLGTSSTGELFF | TGTGCCAGCAGCCTTGGGACTAGCAGCACCGGGGAGCTGTTTTTT